The 16 T cell receptor beta chains below all came from one sample that was sequenced in a study of T cell responses to AZD1222 COVID-19 vaccine. TCRdb keeps only in-frame clones here, not all; method: immunoSEQ multiplex PCR. The sample holds around 150,000 clones, around 90% seen once. The sample in question was peripheral blood, obtained 28 days after the second AZD1222 dose. Receptors were obtained from an adult who received the AZD1222 COVID-19 vaccine.

This chain joins TRBV18 and TRBJ1-2; 8 bases map to TRBD1. The ends lost 2 bases at V and 8 bases at J; junction bases unmatched: 13. The CDR3 has 16 amino acids. CDR1 KGHSH and CDR2 LQKENI come from the germline V gene. Here the CDR3 DNA reads TGTGCCAGCTCACCAAGGGCAGGGGGCGCGATGGGCGGCTACACCTTC. Protein product: CASSPRAGGAMGGYTF.

This clone came up a few times. The chain joins TRBV3-1 (or the pseudogene TRBV3-2) to TRBJ1-1; no clear D gene. With 5 bases removed from V and 9 bases from J, the gap between germline ends came to 19 bases. The germline CDR1 and CDR2 sequences are LGHDT and YNNKEL (reference sequence). The CDR3 covers 14 residues. The CDR3 nucleotides read TGTGCCAGCAGCAATAGAGGGATCTCCATGAAAGCTTTCTTT. Amino acids: CASSNRGISMKAFF.

This chain links TRBV5-1 with TRBJ1-1, with a weak D call TRBD1 (5 bases). This CDR3 region has 13 residues. Germline V gives CDR1 SGHRS, CDR2 YFSETQ. Trimming left V 4 bases short and J 6 bases short, with 13 bases between. CDR3 DNA: TGCGCCAGCAGCATAGGGACGGCCCCTGAAGCTTTCTTT. As protein: CASSIGTAPEAFF. The complete variable domain, with remaining parts taken from reference TRBV5-1 and TRBJ1-1, reads KAGVTQTPRYLIKTRGQQVTLSCSPISGHRSVSWYQQTPGQGLQFLFEYFSETQRNKGNFPGRFSGRQFSNSRSEMNVSTLELGDSALYLCASSIGTAPEAFFGQGTRLTVV.

This clone came up once. The V and J genes are TRBV6-5 and TRBJ1-2; D not resolved. The CDR3 is 11 residues long. Trimming cost V 2 bases and J 8 bases, with 6 bases left between them. CDR1 and CDR2 (germline): MNHEY, SVGAGI. CDR3 loop: CASSYAEGYTF. The CDR3 bases are TGTGCCAGCAGTTACGCCGAAGGCTACACCTTC.

This clone was recorded only once. The V and J genes are TRBV2 and TRBJ2-2; 7 bases are shared with TRBD1. Germline V CDR1 and CDR2: SNHLY, FYNNEI. Trimming at V came to 0 bases and at J to 6 bases, leaving 4 bases not matched to a gene. This CDR3 spans 15 amino acids. The CDR3 reads CASSEAWTGAGELFF. DNA for the CDR3: TGTGCCAGCAGTGAAGCGTGGACAGGCGCCGGGGAGCTGTTTTTT.

The chain recombines TRBV6-6 with TRBJ2-2; D may correspond to TRBD1 or TRBD2 (6 bases each). This CDR3 has 15 amino acids. The V end was cut by 2 bases, the J end by 3 bases, with 10 bases between. CDR1 MNHNY and CDR2 SVGAGI come from the germline V gene (reference sequence). The DNA of the CDR3 is TGTGCCAGCAGTTACGGGGGGCTCGACACCGGGGAGCTGTTTTTT. It encodes CASSYGGLDTGELFF.

CDR3 in DNA: TGTGCCAGCAGTGAAGCGGACGATTTACCCCTCCACTTT. It is translated as CASSEADDLPLHF. V gene TRBV6-1 combines with J gene TRBJ1-6, with unresolved D. V was pared by 0 bases and J by 12 bases, with 9 bases between. The CDR3 is 13 residues long. Germline CDR1 reads MNHNS; CDR2 reads SASEGT.

The CDR3 loop reads CASSTKGNTIYF. CDR3 sequence (DNA): TGTGCCAGCAGTACAAAAGGAAACACCATATATTTT. This chain uses TRBV12-3 or TRBV12-4 with TRBJ1-3; D not certain. This CDR3 is built from 12 residues. Trimming took off 5 bases at V and 4 bases at J, with 6 bases between the two ends.

A single count supports this clone. The chain couples TRBV5-1 to TRBJ1-6, with 9 bases aligning to TRBD1. Trimming cost V 4 bases and J 10 bases; bases outside gene matches: 6. The CDR3 totals 14 residues. Germline V gene lookup returns CDR1 SGHRS and CDR2 YFSETQ. The CDR3, as DNA: TGCGCCAGCAGCCCGACAGGGGGAGGGTCACCCCTCCACTTT. Its protein product is CASSPTGGGSPLHF.

The gene calls are TRBV10-2 and TRBJ2-2; possibly TRBD1 or TRBD2 for D (5 bases each). V was shortened by 6 bases and J by 6 bases, with 23 bases between the two germline ends. This CDR3 is built from 17 residues. CDR1 WSHSY and CDR2 SAAADI come from the germline V gene. The CDR3 here is CASSPRRGRDSAGELFF. The CDR3 coding sequence is TGCGCCAGCAGCCCCCGCCGGGGCAGGGATTCGGCCGGGGAGCTGTTTTTT.

V and J are TRBV19 and TRBJ1-2; D is perhaps TRBD1 (5 bases). The CDR3 extends over 15 amino acids. Germline CDR1 is LNHDA and CDR2 is SQIVND (reference sequence). Trimming stripped 0 bases from V and 5 bases from J, with 13 bases between. CDR3 in amino acids: CASSIEAGPTYGYTF. CDR3 sequence (DNA): TGTGCCAGTAGTATAGAGGCAGGGCCGACTTATGGCTACACCTTC.

A single count supports this clone. The CDR3 DNA reads as TGTGCCAGCAGCAAGGGATTCGGCGAGCAGTACTTC. Protein sequence: CASSKGFGEQYF. The chain uses TRBV5-8 and TRBJ2-7; D is uncertain. V was clipped by 4 bases and J by 6 bases, with 11 bases between them. In germline, CDR1 is SGHTS, CDR2 YDEGEE. The CDR3 length is 12 residues. The full variable domain, completed using reference TRBV5-8 and TRBJ2-7, is EAGVTQSPTHLIKTRGQQATLRCSPISGHTSVYWYQQALGLGLQFLLWYDEGEERNRGNFPPRFSGRQFPNYSSELNVNALELEDSALYLCASSKGFGEQYFGPGTRLTVT.

V is TRBV4-1 and J is TRBJ2-7; D gene ambiguous. This CDR3 has 12 amino acids. V was shortened by 3 bases and J by 3 bases, with 6 bases between the two germline ends. The germline CDR1 and CDR2 sequences are MGHRA and YSYEKL. CDR3 residues: CASSHESYEQYF. For the CDR3, the DNA is TGCGCCAGCAGCCATGAAAGCTACGAGCAGTACTTC.

CDR3 region: CASREEAGYNSPLHF. As DNA, the CDR3 is TGTGCCAGCAGAGAGGAGGCGGGGTATAATTCACCCCTCCACTTT. The chain uses TRBV27 and TRBJ1-6; D is ambiguous. The CDR3 is 15 amino acids. From germline, CDR1 is MNHEY and CDR2 SMNVEV (reference sequence). Trimming shortened V by 6 bases and J by 4 bases, and 13 bases separated the two germline ends.

V and J are TRBV6-1 and TRBJ1-4, with TRBD1 matching 7 bases. The CDR3 is 16 amino acids. Unmatched junction bases numbered 8, after V lost 4 bases and J lost 3 bases. Germline V gene data show CDR1 as MNHNS and CDR2 as SASEGT. Here the CDR3 DNA reads TGTGCCAGCAGTGGGAGAACAGGGGCACCTAATGAAAAACTGTTTTTT. Protein product: CASSGRTGAPNEKLFF.

The chain recombines TRBV30 with TRBJ1-1; D might be TRBD1 (6 bases). From germline, CDR1 is GTSNPN and CDR2 SVGIG (reference sequence). With 1 base removed from V and 7 bases from J, the gap between germline ends came to 10 bases. This CDR3 region has 12 residues. CDR3 region: CAWSGQAREAFF. CDR3 DNA sequence: TGTGCCTGGAGTGGACAGGCCCGTGAAGCTTTCTTT.